This T cell receptor beta chain was captured in a study of radiotherapy plus CTLA-4 blockade in lung cancer. General study findings and limits: In blood, tumor-derived TCR clones expanded after radiotherapy plus ipilimumab. Early clonal dynamics of blood T cells, together with interferon-beta, were reported as the best response predictor.

Measured with immunoSEQ multiplex PCR; TCRdb has only the in-frame clones, and not every one. In the table there are under 100,000 clones, around 81% of which are singletons. Those with chemo-refractory metastatic non-small-cell lung cancer were treated with focal radiation combined with CTLA-4 blockade using ipilimumab. Trimming left V 0 bases short and J 4 bases short, with 9 bases between. The CDR3 has 14 amino acids. The germline V gene has CDR1 SGDLS and CDR2 YYNGEE. With regard to this clone: Its antigen is undetermined.

This sample comprised peripheral blood, obtained from a patient treated with radiotherapy plus ipilimumab. The chain uses TRBV9 and TRBJ2-3, with unresolved D. The TCR was taken from a human donor with non-small cell lung cancer that progressed on radiotherapy plus ipilimumab. The CDR3 loop is CASSVVPKADTQYF. The DNA of the CDR3 is TGTGCCAGCAGCGTAGTGCCCAAGGCAGATACGCAGTATTTT. Complete variable domain (other parts from reference TRBV9 and TRBJ2-3): DSGVTQTPKHLITATGQRVTLRCSPRSGDLSVYWYQQSLDQGLQFLIQYYNGEERAKGNILERFSAQQFPDLHSELNLSSLELGDSALYFCASSVVPKADTQYFGPGTRLTVL.